The rows below give T cell receptor beta chains drawn from one sample of a study of CD8 T cells in ankylosing spondylitis. Each CDR3 protein gets one entry after TCRdb re-called the 5' RACE reads with MiXCR. The table lists 700,000 or so distinct CDR3 sequences, around 20% of them singletons. The sequencing sample was made of blood, either unsorted or a sorted T cell fraction (not recorded which). The receptor source for this set is a male donor with ankylosing spondylitis. Each CDR3 is given with its conserved first and last residue. A D gene is named only where the DNA matches it firmly. Expanded clones get a size class; other rows say once, few or many, or leave the size out.

D gene,V gene,clone size,J gene,CDR3 DNA,CDR3 protein
TRBD2,TRBV2,NA,TRBJ2-1,TGTGCCAGCAGTGATCCCGGGACTAATTACAATGAGCAGTTCTTC,CASSDPGTNYNEQFF
TRBD1,TRBV20-1,many,TRBJ2-1,TGCAGTGCTAGCTTGGCTTTAGGACAGGGTATGGTCTTC,CSASLALGQGMVF
TRBD1,TRBV4-1,NA,TRBJ1-1,TGCGCCAGCAGCCAAGATATTTCCAGGGGGGTCACTGAAGCTTTCTTT,CASSQDISRGVTEAFF
NA,TRBV20-1,NA,TRBJ1-1,TGCAGTGCTAGAGGGCCAGGGACTGAAGCTTTCTTT,CSARGPGTEAFF
NA,TRBV14,NA,TRBJ1-2,TGTGCCAGCAGCCCCCGGGCGGCAGGGAACTATGGCTACACCTTC,CASSPRAAGNYGYTF
NA,TRBV5-1,few,TRBJ2-1,TGCGCCAGCAGCACGGGGGCAGGCTCCTACAATGAGCAGTTCTTC,CASSTGAGSYNEQFF
NA,TRBV9,NA,TRBJ1-5,TGTGCCAGCAGCCCCGGGGACCCCAATCAGCCCCAGCATTTT,CASSPGDPNQPQHF
NA,TRBV12-3/TRBV12-4,few,TRBJ1-2,TGTGCCAGCAGTTCCCACCCCCAAGATACATTGGACTTC,CASSSHPQDTLDF
NA,TRBV28,NA,TRBJ2-7,TGTGCCAGCACCTCAGGGACCTACGAGCAGTACTTC,CASTSGTYEQYF
NA,TRBV29-1,NA,TRBJ2-4,TGCAGCGTTGACGGAGGATCAAACATTCAGTACTTC,CSVDGGSNIQYF
NA,TRBV4-1,NA,TRBJ2-7,TGCGCCAGCAGCAAGGGACCGCAAGCTTCCTACGAGCAGTACTTC,CASSKGPQASYEQYF
TRBD2,TRBV5-1,few,TRBJ2-7,TGCGCCAGCAGCAACCTCCCGGGACTACCTCCAGAGTACTTC,CASSNLPGLPPEYF
NA,TRBV6-1,few,TRBJ2-3,TGTGCCAGCACATCCGCAGGGGCAACAGATACGCAGTATTTT,CASTSAGATDTQYF
TRBD2,TRBV6-2/TRBV6-3,NA,TRBJ2-3,TGTGCCAGCAGTTCCGGGACTAGCGGGGGGGTCCCCACAGATACGCAGTATTTT,CASSSGTSGGVPTDTQYF
TRBD1,TRBV20-1,NA,TRBJ1-2,TGCAGTGCTAGACTATCCCGGGACAGGGGGCTAAACTATGGCTACACCTTC,CSARLSRDRGLNYGYTF
NA,TRBV28,few,TRBJ2-1,TGTGCCAGCCCCCCCCCAGGCCTCGGGATCTACAATGAGCAGTTCTTC,CASPPPGLGIYNEQFF
NA,TRBV5-1,NA,TRBJ2-1,TGCGCCAGCAGCCCGGCGGGAAACAATGAGCAGTTCTTC,CASSPAGNNEQFF
NA,TRBV21-1,few,TRBJ2-2,TGTGCCAGCAGCAAACGGGAGACTAGCGAGGCCGGGGAGCTGTTTTTT,CASSKRETSEAGELFF
TRBD1,TRBV5-1,NA,TRBJ2-1,TGCGCCAGCAGCGAAGTTCGGACAGGGGACAATGAGCAGTTCTTC,CASSEVRTGDNEQFF
NA,TRBV12-3/TRBV12-4,NA,TRBJ2-7,TGTGCCAGCAGTCCCCACCTTGGGGACAAGACCTACGAGCAGTACTTC,CASSPHLGDKTYEQYF
TRBD1,TRBV6-1,few,TRBJ2-3,TGTGCCAGCAGTGAAGCGCGGGTGAAGACAGGGGTAGATACGCAGTATTTT,CASSEARVKTGVDTQYF
NA,TRBV28,few,TRBJ1-1,TGTGCCAGCAGGGTAGTAAACACTGAAGCTTTCTTT,CASRVVNTEAFF
NA,TRBV5-6,NA,TRBJ2-7,TGTGCCAGCAGCTATGAACAGGGTTTCTACGAGCAGTACTTC,CASSYEQGFYEQYF
TRBD1,TRBV11-2,NA,TRBJ1-4,TGTGCCAGCAGCTGGGACAGAGGAAATGAAAAACTGTTTTTT,CASSWDRGNEKLFF
TRBD1,TRBV6-5,NA,TRBJ1-2,TGTGCCAGCAGTTACTCGGGACAGTCTAACTATGGCTACACCTTC,CASSYSGQSNYGYTF
TRBD1,TRBV20-1,NA,TRBJ1-6,TGCAGTGCTAGAGATGACAGGGACAATTCACCCCTCCACTTT,CSARDDRDNSPLHF
TRBD1,TRBV14,NA,TRBJ2-7,TGTGCCAGCAGCCGCCCGGGACAGATCTACGAGCAGTACTTC,CASSRPGQIYEQYF
TRBD2,TRBV5-1,few,TRBJ2-1,TGCGCCAGCAGCTTCGCGGGACTAAGCTACAATGAGCAGTTCTTC,CASSFAGLSYNEQFF
TRBD1,TRBV27,many,TRBJ2-2,TGTGCCAGCAGTTCTCAGGGGGCCGCCGGGGAGCTGTTTTTT,CASSSQGAAGELFF
NA,TRBV5-1,NA,TRBJ1-4,TGCGCCAGCAGCCAGGGGTCTGGAGAAAAACTGTTTTTT,CASSQGSGEKLFF
TRBD1,TRBV7-9,NA,TRBJ1-4,TGTGCCAGCAGCTCACCCGGGACAGGGGTCACAAAACTGTTTTTT,CASSSPGTGVTKLFF
TRBD1,TRBV12-3/TRBV12-4,NA,TRBJ1-5,TGTGCCAGCAGCCAGGTGGGACAGCTAAATCAGCCCCAGCATTTT,CASSQVGQLNQPQHF
NA,TRBV6-2/TRBV6-3,NA,TRBJ2-7,TGTGCCAGCAGGGGCCGTGTAGGCGAGCAGTACTTC,CASRGRVGEQYF
NA,TRBV30,NA,TRBJ1-1,TGTGCCTGGAGTGCAAGAGCGAACACTGAAGCTTTCTTT,CAWSARANTEAFF
NA,TRBV20-1,NA,TRBJ2-5,TGCAGTGCTAGAATCTCCGGGGGTCAAGAGACCCAGTACTTC,CSARISGGQETQYF
NA,TRBV27,few,TRBJ2-1,TGTGCCAGCAGATGGGGGCTGGGTTCCTACAATGAGCAGTTCTTC,CASRWGLGSYNEQFF
NA,TRBV12-3/TRBV12-4,few,TRBJ1-1,TGTGCCAGCGGATCGGGGTATACGAACACTGAAGCTTTCTTT,CASGSGYTNTEAFF
TRBD2,TRBV6-5,NA,TRBJ2-7,TGTGCCAGCAGTTACTCTGGGCCTAGCGGGAGTCGTTTGGGGGCCGAGCAGTACTTC,CASSYSGPSGSRLGAEQYF
NA,TRBV12-3/TRBV12-4,NA,TRBJ2-5,TGTGCCATAGCCTGGGGCGGGGAGACCCAGTACTTC,CAIAWGGETQYF
NA,TRBV6-2/TRBV6-3,NA,TRBJ2-1,TGTGCCAGCAGTCCTACATACCGGGGCCAGCGGAATGAGCAGTTCTTC,CASSPTYRGQRNEQFF
NA,TRBV9,few,TRBJ2-1,TGTGCCAGCAGCGTAGAGGGGGTCGGGGGCCCTTCCGGTGAGCAGTTCTTC,CASSVEGVGGPSGEQFF
TRBD1,TRBV20-1,NA,TRBJ1-5,TGCAGTGCTAGACAGACAGGGGGGAGGCAGCCCCAGCATTTT,CSARQTGGRQPQHF
NA,TRBV4-1,many,TRBJ2-1,TGCGCCAGCAGCCAAGGGCAGGGGCCCTACAATGAGCAGTTCTTC,CASSQGQGPYNEQFF
NA,TRBV5-8,NA,TRBJ2-5,TGTGCCAGCAGCTTGCAGGGAGCGGTAGTCCAAGAGACCCAGTACTTC,CASSLQGAVVQETQYF
NA,TRBV9,once,TRBJ2-7,TGTGCCAGCAGCGTAGCGTTAACGGACACCGGGTTCGACGAGCAGTACTTC,CASSVALTDTGFDEQYF
NA,TRBV12-3/TRBV12-4,NA,TRBJ2-5,TGTGCCAGCAGCCAAGGGGCCGCGGGGTTCCCAGAGACCCAGTACTTC,CASSQGAAGFPETQYF
NA,TRBV5-1,NA,TRBJ2-1,TGCGCCAGCAGGAACTTGGGAGGACAGGACTACAATGAGCAGTTCTTC,CASRNLGGQDYNEQFF
NA,TRBV29-1,NA,TRBJ2-5,TGCAGCGTTGTCCCCCGGGACACCGAACAAGAGACCCAGTACTTC,CSVVPRDTEQETQYF
NA,TRBV4-2,few,TRBJ1-1,TGTGCCAGCGAAGCGACAGCGGGTTTGAACACTGAAGCTTTCTTT,CASEATAGLNTEAFF
NA,TRBV29-1,NA,TRBJ2-7,TGCAGCGTCCTGGACTGGTCCTACGAGCAGTACTTC,CSVLDWSYEQYF
NA,TRBV18,few,TRBJ1-5,TGTGCCAGCTCACCCGAATGGAATCAGCCCCAGCATTTT,CASSPEWNQPQHF
NA,TRBV12-3/TRBV12-4,NA,TRBJ1-3,TGTGCCAGCAGTTTCTGGGACAAACGAAACACCATATATTTT,CASSFWDKRNTIYF
NA,TRBV3-1,few,TRBJ2-2,TGTGCCAGCAGCCCCCCAATGGGCGGGGAGCTGTTTTTT,CASSPPMGGELFF
NA,TRBV20-1,NA,TRBJ2-1,TGCAGTGCTAGAGTCCAGCGGACCTACAATGAGCAGTTCTTC,CSARVQRTYNEQFF
TRBD1,TRBV9,NA,TRBJ1-1,TGTGCCAGCAGCGTAGTCCCAGGGGGCTTCACTGAAGCTTTCTTT,CASSVVPGGFTEAFF
NA,TRBV20-1,few,TRBJ1-5,TGCAGTGCCACGTCGGGGGGTAGCAATCAGCCCCAGCATTTT,CSATSGGSNQPQHF
NA,TRBV3-1,few,TRBJ2-7,TGTGCCAGCGGGTACAGGGACTCCTACGAGCAGTACTTC,CASGYRDSYEQYF
NA,TRBV5-1,NA,TRBJ2-1,TGCGCCAGCAGCTTGGTCCCCGGGGGTAATGAGCAGTTCTTC,CASSLVPGGNEQFF
TRBD2,TRBV5-1,few,TRBJ2-2,TGCGCCAGCAGTGTAACTAGCGGGGGGAAGAACACCGGGGAGCTGTTTTTT,CASSVTSGGKNTGELFF